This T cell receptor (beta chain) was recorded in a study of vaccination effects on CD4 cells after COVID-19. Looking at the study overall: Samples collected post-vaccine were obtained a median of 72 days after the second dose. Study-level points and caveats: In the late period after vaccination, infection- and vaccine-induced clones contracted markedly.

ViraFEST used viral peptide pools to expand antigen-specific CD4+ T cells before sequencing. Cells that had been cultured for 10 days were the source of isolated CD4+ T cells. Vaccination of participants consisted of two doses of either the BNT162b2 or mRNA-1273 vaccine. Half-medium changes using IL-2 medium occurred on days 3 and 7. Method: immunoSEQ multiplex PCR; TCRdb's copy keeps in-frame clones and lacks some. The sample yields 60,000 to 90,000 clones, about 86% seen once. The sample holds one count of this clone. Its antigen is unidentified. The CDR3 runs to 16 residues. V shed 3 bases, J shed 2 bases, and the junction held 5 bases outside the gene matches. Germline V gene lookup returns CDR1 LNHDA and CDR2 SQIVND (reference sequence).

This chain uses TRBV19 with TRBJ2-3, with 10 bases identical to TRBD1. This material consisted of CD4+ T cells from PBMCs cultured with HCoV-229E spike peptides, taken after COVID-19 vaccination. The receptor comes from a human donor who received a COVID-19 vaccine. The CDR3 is CASSMRTGGITDTQYF. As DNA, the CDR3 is TGTGCCAGTAGTATGAGGACAGGGGGTATCACAGATACGCAGTATTTT.